This TCR beta chain was recorded in a study of blood T cell repertoires in COVID-19 (dated by TCRdb to about 2020). Study-wide context: The collaborator samples originated in the United States, Italy and Spain and spanned the acute and convalescent phases of COVID-19. The material from the prospective study consisted of cDNA or gDNA derived from T cells, B-cell-depleted T cells, or PBMCs. The dataset comprised deeply sampled blood TCRbeta repertoires from subjects exposed to, actively infected with, or recovered from COVID-19. The repertoires were released in a freely available public database intended as a resource for research on the immune response to SARS-CoV-2. HLA class I and class II types, where available, came from metadata supplied by the sample provider rather than from assay-based typing. Samples were obtained from the ongoing ImmuneRACE study (first 160 participants) and from over 1,000 subjects provided by 6 global collaborators. A de-identified subject ID, COVID-19 status, age in years and sex were almost always included in the sample metadata. Points the paper makes about the study in general: The quantity of clinical and demographic metadata differed by source and by participant and was supplied without curation.

The immunoSEQ Assay, a bias-controlled multiplex PCR, was used to amplify TCRbeta CDR3 regions from genomic DNA. On the study's bioinformatics: Within the assay, amplification of reference gene primers was used to estimate how many nucleated cells each sample contained. To quantify the absolute abundance of each unique TCRbeta CDR3 rearrangement, sequence reads were collapsed and filtered. For each sample, productive Simpson clonality was calculated as the square root of Simpson's diversity index across productive rearrangements. Sourced from immuneACCESS, this table was stored by TCRdb with only in-frame sequences that have V and J called. A share of the clones is absent; for the studies checked, an unresolved V gene accounts for under half, and the remainder has no known explanation. The V and J calls and clone size come from that table; D and trimming were worked out from the DNA. A total of fewer than 200,000 clones appear in this sample, approximately 90% of them only once. Jointly, the top ten make up about an eighth of the sample.

One collaborating source in Seattle enrolled patients during active infection and followed them longitudinally through the course of disease. Whole blood was collected in K2EDTA tubes by collaborating institutions according to the institutions' own protocols. Collaborator samples were shipped for TCRbeta analysis as frozen whole blood, isolated PBMCs, or DNA extracted from either sample type. The cysteine opens and the phenylalanine closes a CDR3 of 15 amino acids. CDR3 DNA only is kept here, 45 bases in frame from base 1. In the germline V gene, CDR1 corresponds to MNHNS and CDR2 to SASEGT. Points on this clone: Its antigen is currently not known. An end of the junction does not agree with germline; a read error may underlie this.

The sample consisted of peripheral blood. This TCR came from a woman in her sixties or seventies with COVID-19, enrolled during active disease. The receptor chain draws on TRBV6-1 and TRBJ2-1, and the D gene may be TRBD2, 5 bases matching. This receptor has the CDR3 CASSQAASSYNEQFF. The DNA sequence is as follows: TGTGCCAGCAGTCAAGCGGCAAGCTCCTACAATGAGCAGTTCTTC.